These T cell receptor beta chains were read from a single sample in a study of identical twins. Each CDR3 protein gets one entry after TCRdb re-called the 5' RACE reads with MiXCR. The profile shows 500,000 or so distinct CDR3 sequences, 13% to 15% of them singletons. The same sample was also studied in work on yellow fever vaccine responses in identical twins.

Sample: CD4+ T cells sorted from blood. Receptor source: a woman between 18 and 30 years old in good health. Each CDR3 is given with its conserved first and last residue. A D gene is named only where the DNA matches it firmly. The size of a clone is reported for some rows only, either as once, few or many, or as a class for expanded clones.

>many|TRBJ2-1|TRBV12-3/TRBV12-4|NA
TGTGCCAGCAGTTTAAATGGGGCTTCCTACAATGAGCAGTTCTTC
CASSLNGASYNEQFF
>few|TRBJ1-4|TRBV10-3|NA
TGTGCCGCCGGGGGGGGGACTCGGGGCGAAAAACTGTTTTTT
CAAGGGTRGEKLFF
>once|TRBJ2-3|TRBV28|NA
TGTGCCAGCAGTTTTGGTGGGGGGTCAGGGGATACGCAGTATTTT
CASSFGGGSGDTQYF
>few|TRBJ2-2|TRBV5-1|TRBD1
TGCGCCAGCAGCTTGGTGGGACAGGGCCCCACCGGGGAGCTGTTTTTT
CASSLVGQGPTGELFF
>few|TRBJ1-2|TRBV6-5|NA
TGTGCCAGCAAGGGGGGGGTTTATGGCTACACCTTC
CASKGGVYGYTF
>few|TRBJ2-3|TRBV11-2|TRBD1
TGTGCCAGCAGCTTAGAAGGGGGTGGGGGACAGGGGGCCCCAGATACGCAGTATTTT
CASSLEGGGGQGAPDTQYF
>few|TRBJ2-1|TRBV14|NA
TGTGCCAGCAGCCAAGATATAGCGGCCAGCTCCTACAATGAGCAGTTCTTC
CASSQDIAASSYNEQFF
>NA|TRBJ2-7|TRBV4-3|TRBD1
TGCGCCAGCAGCCCTCGACAGGGTGGCCCCTACGAGCAGTACTTC
CASSPRQGGPYEQYF
>few|TRBJ2-7|TRBV7-6|TRBD2
TGTGCCAGCAGCCAGACCCCGGGGGGCGAGCAGTACTTC
CASSQTPGGEQYF
>NA|TRBJ2-1|TRBV1|NA
TGCACCAGCAGCTTAAACAGGTCTGAGCAGTTCTTC
CTSSLNRSEQFF
>few|TRBJ2-3|TRBV12-3/TRBV12-4|TRBD1
TGTGCCAGCAGCCGCGGGACAGGAAGCACAGATACGCAGTATTTT
CASSRGTGSTDTQYF
>few|TRBJ2-7|TRBV7-2|TRBD2
TGTGCCAGCAGCCTCACCGGAGGCGGGAGCTACGAGCAGTACTTC
CASSLTGGGSYEQYF
>NA|TRBJ2-4|TRBV5-6|NA
TGTGCCAGCAGCTTGGAGGCAGGAACACTAGCCAAAAACATTCAGTACTTC
CASSLEAGTLAKNIQYF
>many|TRBJ2-7|TRBV7-7|NA
TGTGCTATCGGGGGCAGTTCCTACGAGCAGTACTTC
CAIGGSSYEQYF
>few|TRBJ2-2|TRBV7-2|TRBD1
TGTGCCAGCGGTAGACAGGGGCCCGGGGAGCTGTTTTTT
CASGRQGPGELFF
>few|TRBJ1-2|TRBV7-9|NA
TGTGCCAGCAGTCGTCCAGCAGGGTTCGACTATGGCTACACCTTC
CASSRPAGFDYGYTF
>few|TRBJ2-5|TRBV3-1|NA
TGTGCCAGCAGCCAAGATAGTTTGCCGCAAGAGACCCAGTACTTC
CASSQDSLPQETQYF
>few|TRBJ1-1|TRBV7-2|NA
TGTGCCAGCAGCCCCGCCCGTGAAGCTTTCTTT
CASSPAREAFF
>few|TRBJ2-2|TRBV5-1|TRBD2
TGCGCCAGCAGCCCGGGGAGGGGCGGGGAGCTGTTTTTT
CASSPGRGGELFF
>few|TRBJ1-2|TRBV9|NA
TGTGCCAGCAGCGTAGCTTGGACCGGGGACTATGGCTACACCTTC
CASSVAWTGDYGYTF
>NA|TRBJ2-4|TRBV9|TRBD2
TGTGCCAGCAGCGTAGGGTTAGCGGGAGAGGGTTCAGCCAAAAACATTCAGTACTTC
CASSVGLAGEGSAKNIQYF
>few|TRBJ2-7|TRBV5-4|TRBD2
TGTGCCAGCAGCAGTAATAGCGGGAGGGCCAGGGAGCAGTACTTC
CASSSNSGRAREQYF
>few|TRBJ2-5|TRBV6-5|TRBD1
TGTGCCAGCAGTTACCCCCCGGGACAGGGGCTGGGTGGAGAGACCCAGTACTTC
CASSYPPGQGLGGETQYF
>NA|TRBJ2-3|TRBV4-1|NA
TGCGCCAGCAGCCAGTTCCGCGGGACGATGGAAGATACGCAGTATTTT
CASSQFRGTMEDTQYF
>NA|TRBJ2-1|TRBV7-9|NA
TGTGCCAGCAGCCGACAGGAGGATGAGCAGTTCTTC
CASSRQEDEQFF
>NA|TRBJ1-2|TRBV7-2|NA
TGTGCCAGCAGCTTGACAATTTTAAGTGGCTACACCTTC
CASSLTILSGYTF
>NA|TRBJ2-5|TRBV7-9|TRBD2
TGTGCCAGCGGAAGCGGGGGGGCCAAGACCCAGTACTTC
CASGSGGAKTQYF
>few|TRBJ1-6|TRBV7-2|NA
TGTGCCAGCAGCTTATCGAATAGGCAGAGCCTTAATTCACCCCTCCACTTT
CASSLSNRQSLNSPLHF
>few|TRBJ2-3|TRBV12-3/TRBV12-4|TRBD1
TGTGCCAGCAGTCGGGACAGGCTCCCAGATACGCAGTATTTT
CASSRDRLPDTQYF
>NA|TRBJ2-3|TRBV9|TRBD2
TGTGCCAGCAGCGCGACTCAACTAGCGGGAGGGGCAGATACGCAGTATTTT
CASSATQLAGGADTQYF
>few|TRBJ2-1|TRBV6-5|NA
TGTGCCAGCAGTTACATTGGGGACAATGAGCAGTTCTTC
CASSYIGDNEQFF
>NA|TRBJ2-7|TRBV18|NA
TGTGCCAGCACCACCGGGTCCCTCTACGAGCAGTACTTC
CASTTGSLYEQYF
>many|TRBJ2-3|TRBV10-2|NA
TGCGCCAGCAGTGAGGTGGGCACAGATACGCAGTATTTT
CASSEVGTDTQYF
>many|TRBJ2-2|TRBV7-2|NA
TGTGCCAGCAGCTCTAGAGCGAACACCGGGGAGCTGTTTTTT
CASSSRANTGELFF
>few|TRBJ2-3|TRBV24-1|NA
TGTGCCACCAGTGAGTTCCAAGGAGATACGCAGTATTTT
CATSEFQGDTQYF
>few|TRBJ2-2|TRBV5-1|NA
TGCGCCAGCAGCTTGCAACAGACCACCGGGGAGCTGTTTTTT
CASSLQQTTGELFF
>NA|TRBJ1-5|TRBV15|NA
TGTGCCACCAGTACAGGGCGGTTGGGCAATCAGCCCCAGCATTTT
CATSTGRLGNQPQHF
>few|TRBJ2-2|TRBV7-9|NA
TGTGCCAGCAGCGCCCAAGACAGCACCGGGGAGCTGTTTTTT
CASSAQDSTGELFF
>few|TRBJ2-7|TRBV25-1|NA
TGTGCCAGCAGTGGTTTGACTAGGGGCGAGCAGTACTTC
CASSGLTRGEQYF
>NA|TRBJ2-7|TRBV27|NA
TGTGCCAGCAGTTCACATGGGGGAGACAGGTCCTACGAGCAGTACTTC
CASSSHGGDRSYEQYF
>NA|TRBJ2-3|TRBV7-2|NA
TGTGCCAGCAGCCCGGGGAGGACAGACACAGATACGCAGTATTTT
CASSPGRTDTDTQYF
>NA|TRBJ2-7|TRBV2|NA
TGTGCCAGCAGTGAACATACATCGGACGAGCAGTACTTC
CASSEHTSDEQYF
>NA|TRBJ2-4|TRBV28|TRBD2
TGTGCCACTTCTAGCGGGGGGGCGGGGAAGGACATTCAGTACTTC
CATSSGGAGKDIQYF
>few|TRBJ2-7|TRBV3-1|NA
TGTGCCAGCAGCCAAGGTTCGACATTTATGGGGCACGAGCAGTACTTC
CASSQGSTFMGHEQYF
>NA|TRBJ2-3|TRBV11-2|NA
TGTGCCAGCAGCTCGCCTCCTCGCGGAACACCACTTAGCACAGATACGCAGTATTTT
CASSSPPRGTPLSTDTQYF
>NA|TRBJ2-3|TRBV7-3|NA
TGTGCCAGCACTCCTGGGGGGGGCGATTTCGATACGCAGTATTTT
CASTPGGGDFDTQYF
>NA|TRBJ1-2|TRBV29-1|NA
TGCAGCGCCACTGACCCCCTCACTCACAACTATGGCTACACCTTC
CSATDPLTHNYGYTF
>few|TRBJ2-3|TRBV7-2|NA
TGTGCCAGCAGCTCCCGGGCTCCCAGACCAGATACGCAGTATTTT
CASSSRAPRPDTQYF
>NA|TRBJ2-7|TRBV5-1|NA
TGCGCCAGCAGCTTGTCGTTTACGGGGGCCCCTTCCGAGCAGTACTTC
CASSLSFTGAPSEQYF
>few|TRBJ2-7|TRBV28|TRBD2
TGTGCCAGCAGCTCCCTAGCGGGAGTATCATACGAGCAGTACTTC
CASSSLAGVSYEQYF
>NA|TRBJ2-5|TRBV6-2/TRBV6-3|TRBD2
TGTGCCAGCAGCGACGGGGGACTAGCGGGAAAGGCAGGAGAGACCCAGTACTTC
CASSDGGLAGKAGETQYF
>NA|TRBJ2-3|TRBV20-1|TRBD1
TGCAGTGCAACTATAGGGGGCGCGGGCACAGATACGCAGTATTTT
CSATIGGAGTDTQYF
>NA|TRBJ1-4|TRBV5-1|TRBD1
TGCGCCAGCAGCTTACAGGGGGCCAACTCTAATGAAAAACTGTTTTTT
CASSLQGANSNEKLFF
>NA|TRBJ2-7|TRBV5-6|TRBD1
TGTGCCAGCAGCTCGGACAGGAGGCAGCAGTACTTC
CASSSDRRQQYF
>few|TRBJ2-1|TRBV28|TRBD2
TGTGCCAGCAGTGAGGCTAGCGGGGGACGTGAGCAGTTCTTC
CASSEASGGREQFF
>NA|TRBJ2-1|TRBV21-1|NA
TGTGCCAGCAGCTATACACGTCTCGCTAGCGGAGACAATGAGCAGTTCTTC
CASSYTRLASGDNEQFF